A single sample gave rise to the 4 T cell receptor beta chains below, sequenced in a study of early T cells in non-severe SARS-CoV-2 infection. One entry per CDR3 protein, called by TCRdb with MiXCR from the 5' RACE reads. In the table there are over 60,000 distinct CDR3 sequences, about 9.4% of which are singletons. Here the sequenced sample was whole blood, taken at baseline. The source of these receptors is an adult who was a healthcare worker with PCR-confirmed SARS-CoV-2 infection or an uninfected control (not recorded which).

This clonotype was detected ten times or more. The chain employs TRBV9 and TRBJ2-7, with 10 bases fitting TRBD1. Trimming at V came to 4 bases and at J to 2 bases, leaving 3 bases not matched to a gene. The germline V gene encodes CDR1 SGDLS and CDR2 YYNGEE. This CDR3 has 14 amino acids. The DNA of the CDR3 is TGTGCCAGCAGCATGGGGACAGGGGCCTACGAGCAGTACTTC. It codes for CASSMGTGAYEQYF.

This clonotype was observed a handful of times. The rearrangement joins TRBV6-5 to TRBJ2-7; 7 nucleotides line up with TRBD1. V trimming: 4 bases; J trimming: 2 bases; junction bases outside the gene matches: 5. The germline V gene has CDR1 MNHEY and CDR2 SVGAGI. This CDR3 is built from 14 residues. Written as DNA, the CDR3 is TGTGCCAGCAGTTCGGGGACAGTGACCTACGAGCAGTACTTC. Amino acids: CASSSGTVTYEQYF.

This clonotype was detected only a few times. This chain uses TRBV5-1 with TRBJ1-6; D gene uncertain. This CDR3 is built from 16 residues. Trimming left V 4 bases short and J 0 bases short, with 11 bases between. Germline V lookup: CDR1 SGHRS, CDR2 YFSETQ. In DNA form, the CDR3 reads TGCGCCAGCAGCCCCGACGGCAACTCCTATAATTCACCCCTCCACTTT. It translates to CASSPDGNSYNSPLHF. Together with reference TRBV5-1 and TRBJ1-6, the CDR3 gives the full variable domain: KAGVTQTPRYLIKTRGQQVTLSCSPISGHRSVSWYQQTPGQGLQFLFEYFSETQRNKGNFPGRFSGRQFSNSRSEMNVSTLELGDSALYLCASSPDGNSYNSPLHFGNGTRLTVT.

This clonotype has more than one count but fewer than ten. This chain connects TRBV6-6 to TRBJ2-3; 12 nucleotides line up with TRBD2. With V trimmed by 6 bases and J by 3 bases, 13 bases remained unmatched. The CDR3 runs 18 residues. CDR1 MNHNY and CDR2 SVGAGI come from the germline V gene (reference sequence). CDR3 DNA: TGTGCCAGCAGACCCCCGGGACTAGCGGGTGCAGTAACAGATACGCAGTATTTT. This sequence encodes CASRPPGLAGAVTDTQYF.